A selection of T cell receptor beta chains follows, all from one sample in a study of breast tumors, draining lymph nodes, adjacent tissues. TCRdb re-derived calls from the multiplex PCR reads in MiXCR, one entry per CDR3 protein. The sample has about 200,000 distinct CDR3 sequences, approximately 30% seen once. The sequenced sample consisted of axillary lymph node tissue. The receptors here all came from a female donor with breast cancer. Some clones in this sample may be carry-over from other donors' samples. CDR3s leave out the opening cysteine and the closing phenylalanine or tryptophan. Fields, in order: CDR3 protein, V gene, J gene.

cdr3_aa: ASSLRGRANVLT; v_call: TRBV5-4; j_call: TRBJ2-6
cdr3_aa: ASSERGTQY; v_call: TRBV2; j_call: TRBJ2-5
cdr3_aa: ASSLESRTEQF; v_call: TRBV7-2; j_call: TRBJ2-1
cdr3_aa: SASRYGEQF; v_call: TRBV20-1; j_call: TRBJ2-1
cdr3_aa: ASSERDSQETRY; v_call: TRBV11-3; j_call: TRBJ2-5
cdr3_aa: ASSPGTVATNEKLF; v_call: TRBV18; j_call: TRBJ1-4
cdr3_aa: SAAQVGQPQH; v_call: TRBV29-1; j_call: TRBJ1-5
cdr3_aa: ASSELAGQGVPT; v_call: TRBV6-1; j_call: TRBJ1-2
cdr3_aa: ASSGLFYEQY; v_call: TRBV7-8; j_call: TRBJ2-7
cdr3_aa: ASSLQGGYSYNEQF; v_call: TRBV7-6; j_call: TRBJ2-1
cdr3_aa: ASSYRDIDTQY; v_call: TRBV2; j_call: TRBJ2-3
cdr3_aa: ASSAPGVVAYNEQF; v_call: TRBV7-2; j_call: TRBJ2-1
cdr3_aa: ATRQTSGNTIY; v_call: TRBV6-5; j_call: TRBJ1-3
cdr3_aa: SASPVTGGYGYT; v_call: TRBV20-1; j_call: TRBJ1-2
cdr3_aa: ASSPPGQAHTIY; v_call: TRBV18; j_call: TRBJ1-3
cdr3_aa: ASSPGRAGSSGELF; v_call: TRBV12-3/TRBV12-4; j_call: TRBJ2-2
cdr3_aa: ASSAPDRTYEQY; v_call: TRBV2; j_call: TRBJ2-7
cdr3_aa: ASSQTSGEQY; v_call: TRBV11-2; j_call: TRBJ2-7
cdr3_aa: ASSPRGGRGNEQF; v_call: TRBV7-8; j_call: TRBJ2-1
cdr3_aa: ANKGGALTGELF; v_call: TRBV12-3/TRBV12-4; j_call: TRBJ2-2
cdr3_aa: AISGGTDTQY; v_call: TRBV10-3; j_call: TRBJ2-3
cdr3_aa: ASSLVAGDNQETQY; v_call: TRBV7-3; j_call: TRBJ2-5
cdr3_aa: ASSGVVEQY; v_call: TRBV6-1; j_call: TRBJ2-7
cdr3_aa: ASSLWTTVYNEQF; v_call: TRBV5-4; j_call: TRBJ2-1
cdr3_aa: ASSSGLAGPASYNEQF; v_call: TRBV7-6; j_call: TRBJ2-1
cdr3_aa: ASSIVGRAVSYNEQF; v_call: TRBV19; j_call: TRBJ2-1
cdr3_aa: ASSSRKEANEKLF; v_call: TRBV13; j_call: TRBJ1-4
cdr3_aa: ASSLNVRPTAGNTIY; v_call: TRBV7-2; j_call: TRBJ1-3
cdr3_aa: SASSSILAGEGDTQY; v_call: TRBV20-1; j_call: TRBJ2-3
cdr3_aa: ASTRGNSNQPQH; v_call: TRBV19; j_call: TRBJ1-5
cdr3_aa: ASSPPVSESGEQY; v_call: TRBV18; j_call: TRBJ2-7
cdr3_aa: ASSIGSGTRYDTQY; v_call: TRBV19; j_call: TRBJ2-3
cdr3_aa: SARDRPSGTDTQY; v_call: TRBV20-1; j_call: TRBJ2-3
cdr3_aa: SADQGYGQY; v_call: TRBV20-1; j_call: TRBJ2-7
cdr3_aa: SANDRYYNEQF; v_call: TRBV20-1; j_call: TRBJ2-1
cdr3_aa: SARSTSQLS; v_call: TRBV20-1; j_call: TRBJ1-4
cdr3_aa: ASSPTGSYEQY; v_call: TRBV6-5; j_call: TRBJ2-7
cdr3_aa: ASSLWASGTTDTQY; v_call: TRBV27; j_call: TRBJ2-3
cdr3_aa: ASSLAVGETQY; v_call: TRBV7-3; j_call: TRBJ2-5
cdr3_aa: ASSPPGGEQY; v_call: TRBV7-9; j_call: TRBJ2-7
cdr3_aa: ASLDRASRVLT; v_call: TRBV2; j_call: TRBJ2-6
cdr3_aa: ASSPRQSTDTQY; v_call: TRBV7-3; j_call: TRBJ2-3
cdr3_aa: SAGQGSTDTQY; v_call: TRBV29-1; j_call: TRBJ2-3
cdr3_aa: ASTPRGGAYNEQF; v_call: TRBV12-3/TRBV12-4; j_call: TRBJ2-1
cdr3_aa: ASRWGGQGDSPLH; v_call: TRBV2; j_call: TRBJ1-6
cdr3_aa: ASSPPRAGSRNNQPQH; v_call: TRBV6-1; j_call: TRBJ1-5
cdr3_aa: ASSWGGLTYNEQF; v_call: TRBV5-1; j_call: TRBJ2-1
cdr3_aa: ATSDPPAETQY; v_call: TRBV24-1; j_call: TRBJ2-5
cdr3_aa: AGSQDRSSPEQF; v_call: TRBV3-1; j_call: TRBJ2-1
cdr3_aa: SAQLRQGGETQY; v_call: TRBV20-1; j_call: TRBJ2-5
cdr3_aa: ASSKGSNTDTQY; v_call: TRBV4-3; j_call: TRBJ2-3
cdr3_aa: ASSQSGGRRNEQY; v_call: TRBV9; j_call: TRBJ2-7
cdr3_aa: ASRGGPDRSSYNEQF; v_call: TRBV5-1; j_call: TRBJ2-1